This TCR beta chain came from a study of cytomegalovirus exposure and HLA in healthy donors. This clone has a single count. 13 Jbeta primers and 60 Vbeta primers were used for the PCR. Clones were sequenced by immunoSEQ multiplex PCR, and TCRdb holds only the in-frame ones, with some missing. Among more than 150,000 clones listed, more than 85% were seen once. The CDR3 totals 14 residues. Germline V gene lookup returns CDR1 KGHSH and CDR2 LQKENI. Trimming removed 3 bases from V and 0 bases from J, with 8 bases in between. Sequenced: PBMCs. This sequence joins TRBV18 and TRBJ2-5, with TRBD1 as a possible D gene (5 bases). This sequence was found in a girl in the first two years of life in good health and CMV-seronegative. CDR3 amino acids: CASSPPGNQETQYF. The DNA of the CDR3 is TGTGCCAGCTCACCGCCAGGGAACCAAGAGACCCAGTACTTC.